The rows below give T cell receptor beta chains drawn from one sample of a study of OX40 agonist ivuxolimab in advanced cancers. Generated by immunoSEQ multiplex PCR, the TCRdb table keeps only in-frame clones and is missing some. The sample yields more than 45,000 clones, 82% seen once. This specimen was CD4+ or CD8+ T cells sorted from blood, taken in a trial of the OX40 agonist ivuxolimab. These receptors came from an adult with an advanced solid tumor such as melanoma, head and neck, liver or kidney cancer. CDR3s include the opening cysteine and the closing phenylalanine or tryptophan. Each record gives: J gene, D gene, V gene, clone size, CDR3 protein, CDR3 DNA. A D gene is named only where the DNA matches it firmly. Size is omitted from some rows. Given values are once, few, many or a class for expanded clones.

J gene: TRBJ2-7; D gene: -; V gene: TRBV11-3; clone size: -; CDR3 protein: CASSRGVAYEQYF; CDR3 DNA: TGTGCCAGCAGCCGAGGGGTGGCTTACGAGCAGTACTTC
J gene: TRBJ2-7; D gene: -; V gene: TRBV18; clone size: once; CDR3 protein: CASSRDRYYEQYF; CDR3 DNA: TGTGCCAGCTCGCGGGACAGATACTACGAGCAGTACTTC
J gene: TRBJ2-7; D gene: -; V gene: TRBV7-2; clone size: few; CDR3 protein: CASSLAGGRGGQYF; CDR3 DNA: TGTGCCAGCAGCTTAGCGGGCGGGAGAGGGGGGCAGTACTTC
J gene: TRBJ2-1; D gene: TRBD2; V gene: TRBV7-8; clone size: -; CDR3 protein: CASIRLAGVFNEQFF; CDR3 DNA: TGTGCCAGCATAAGACTAGCGGGAGTTTTCAATGAGCAGTTCTTC
J gene: TRBJ2-7; D gene: -; V gene: TRBV29-1; clone size: -; CDR3 protein: CSVRGPYSYEQYF; CDR3 DNA: TGCAGCGTTCGGGGGCCTTATTCCTACGAGCAGTACTTC
J gene: TRBJ1-2; D gene: -; V gene: TRBV5-4; clone size: -; CDR3 protein: CASSQGVRGFSYGYTF; CDR3 DNA: TGTGCCAGCAGCCAGGGAGTTCGGGGTTTCAGCTATGGCTACACCTTC
J gene: TRBJ2-7; D gene: -; V gene: TRBV7-2; clone size: -; CDR3 protein: CASSQTQAFSYEQYF; CDR3 DNA: TGTGCCAGCAGCCAGACGCAGGCCTTTTCCTACGAGCAGTACTTC
J gene: TRBJ2-5; D gene: TRBD1; V gene: TRBV27; clone size: -; CDR3 protein: CASIVRQGVRETQYF; CDR3 DNA: TGTGCCAGCATCGTCAGACAGGGCGTTCGGGAGACCCAGTACTTC
J gene: TRBJ1-1; D gene: -; V gene: TRBV6-6; clone size: -; CDR3 protein: CASSLLTTEAFF; CDR3 DNA: TGTGCCAGCAGCCTACTTACCACTGAAGCTTTCTTT
J gene: TRBJ2-1; D gene: -; V gene: TRBV5-4; clone size: -; CDR3 protein: CASSLAVYNEQFF; CDR3 DNA: TGTGCCAGCAGCTTAGCGGTCTACAATGAGCAGTTCTTC
J gene: TRBJ1-4; D gene: -; V gene: TRBV25-1; clone size: -; CDR3 protein: CASSANRRSTNEKLFF; CDR3 DNA: TGTGCCAGCAGTGCAAACCGGCGGTCAACTAATGAAAAACTGTTTTTT
J gene: TRBJ1-2; D gene: TRBD1; V gene: TRBV7-2; clone size: few; CDR3 protein: CASSLGQGSGYTF; CDR3 DNA: TGTGCCAGCAGCTTAGGACAGGGGAGCGGCTACACCTTC
J gene: TRBJ2-3; D gene: -; V gene: TRBV30; clone size: -; CDR3 protein: CAWTKGSSGGTDTQYF; CDR3 DNA: TGTGCCTGGACCAAAGGGTCCTCAGGGGGCACAGATACGCAGTATTTT
J gene: TRBJ1-2; D gene: -; V gene: TRBV7-8; clone size: once; CDR3 protein: CASSLIRVPNYGYTF; CDR3 DNA: TGTGCCAGCAGCTTAATCAGGGTACCTAACTATGGCTACACCTTC
J gene: TRBJ2-7; D gene: TRBD2; V gene: TRBV5-1; clone size: -; CDR3 protein: CASSLGAGASYEQYF; CDR3 DNA: TGCGCCAGCAGCTTGGGAGCGGGGGCCTCCTACGAGCAGTACTTC
J gene: TRBJ1-6; D gene: -; V gene: TRBV7-9; clone size: -; CDR3 protein: CASSFDSNNSPLHF; CDR3 DNA: TGTGCCAGCAGTTTTGACAGCAATAATTCACCCCTCCACTTT
J gene: TRBJ2-7; D gene: -; V gene: TRBV21-1; clone size: -; CDR3 protein: CASRFLCVPYEQYF; CDR3 DNA: TGTGCCAGCAGGTTTCTATGCGTACCCTACGAGCAGTACTTC
J gene: TRBJ1-2; D gene: -; V gene: TRBV19; clone size: -; CDR3 protein: CASSPETGGYTF; CDR3 DNA: TGTGCCAGTAGTCCAGAGACAGGTGGCTACACCTTC
J gene: TRBJ1-1; D gene: -; V gene: TRBV11-3; clone size: -; CDR3 protein: CASSLGGNTEAFF; CDR3 DNA: TGTGCCAGCAGCTTAGGTGGGAACACTGAAGCTTTCTTT
J gene: TRBJ2-1; D gene: TRBD1; V gene: TRBV27; clone size: -; CDR3 protein: CASKRDRGGNEQFF; CDR3 DNA: TGTGCCAGCAAACGGGACAGGGGAGGCAATGAGCAGTTCTTC
J gene: TRBJ1-6; D gene: -; V gene: TRBV10-3; clone size: -; CDR3 protein: CAISKGTSYNSPLHF; CDR3 DNA: TGTGCCATCAGTAAGGGGACCTCCTATAATTCACCCCTCCACTTT
J gene: TRBJ2-5; D gene: -; V gene: TRBV7-2; clone size: -; CDR3 protein: CASSRGGKETQYF; CDR3 DNA: TGTGCCAGCTCCAGGGGGGGGAAGGAGACCCAGTACTTC
J gene: TRBJ2-3; D gene: TRBD1; V gene: TRBV27; clone size: -; CDR3 protein: CASSLLLQGAGTDTQYF; CDR3 DNA: TGTGCCAGCAGTTTGTTGTTACAGGGGGCTGGCACAGATACGCAGTATTTT
J gene: TRBJ2-7; D gene: -; V gene: TRBV5-1; clone size: once; CDR3 protein: CASSLAGTGTGEQYF; CDR3 DNA: TGCGCCAGCAGCTTGGCCGGTACTGGGACCGGCGAGCAGTACTTC
J gene: TRBJ2-7; D gene: TRBD2; V gene: TRBV10-3; clone size: -; CDR3 protein: CAISLRTKGGNEQYF; CDR3 DNA: TGTGCCATCAGTCTACGTACGAAGGGAGGGAACGAGCAGTACTTC
J gene: TRBJ2-5; D gene: -; V gene: TRBV18; clone size: -; CDR3 protein: CASSPDSPGETQYF; CDR3 DNA: TGTGCCAGCTCACCAGACTCCCCGGGAGAGACCCAGTACTTC
J gene: TRBJ2-5; D gene: TRBD2; V gene: TRBV30; clone size: -; CDR3 protein: CAWRYWRGAKATQYF; CDR3 DNA: TGTGCCTGGAGGTACTGGCGGGGGGCAAAAGCAACCCAGTACTTC
J gene: TRBJ2-1; D gene: -; V gene: TRBV6-1; clone size: -; CDR3 protein: CASSEWTSNNEQFF; CDR3 DNA: TGTGCCAGCAGTGAATGGACGAGCAACAATGAGCAGTTCTTC
J gene: TRBJ2-1; D gene: TRBD2; V gene: TRBV7-3; clone size: -; CDR3 protein: CASSLTGLAGEQFF; CDR3 DNA: TGTGCCAGCAGCTTGACTGGACTAGCGGGGGAGCAGTTCTTC
J gene: TRBJ1-1; D gene: TRBD1; V gene: TRBV5-5; clone size: -; CDR3 protein: CASSLQGGQNTEAFF; CDR3 DNA: TGTGCCAGCAGCTTACAGGGGGGGCAGAACACTGAAGCTTTCTTT
J gene: TRBJ2-6; D gene: -; V gene: TRBV4-3; clone size: -; CDR3 protein: CASSQDRPRGGGFRSGANVLTF; CDR3 DNA: TGCGCCAGCAGCCAAGATCGCCCAAGGGGGGGCGGATTCCGCTCTGGGGCCAACGTCCTGACTTTC
J gene: TRBJ2-7; D gene: TRBD1; V gene: TRBV2; clone size: few; CDR3 protein: CASRAAGGIYEQYF; CDR3 DNA: TGTGCCAGCAGGGCGGCAGGGGGTATCTACGAGCAGTACTTC
J gene: TRBJ1-2; D gene: -; V gene: TRBV6-5; clone size: -; CDR3 protein: CASRKDRSAGYTF; CDR3 DNA: TGTGCCAGCAGAAAAGACAGGTCGGCTGGCTACACCTTC
J gene: TRBJ1-1; D gene: -; V gene: TRBV9; clone size: -; CDR3 protein: CASSFHGGSSTEAFF; CDR3 DNA: TGTGCCAGCAGCTTCCATGGAGGGTCGTCGACTGAAGCTTTCTTT
J gene: TRBJ2-2; D gene: -; V gene: TRBV21-1; clone size: -; CDR3 protein: CASSNLGQGRTGELFF; CDR3 DNA: TGTGCCAGCAGCAATCTCGGCCAGGGGCGCACCGGGGAGCTGTTTTTT
J gene: TRBJ1-5; D gene: -; V gene: TRBV10-3; clone size: -; CDR3 protein: CAISDPLREFNQPQHF; CDR3 DNA: TGTGCCATCAGTGACCCGCTGCGTGAGTTCAATCAGCCCCAGCATTTT
J gene: TRBJ1-1; D gene: TRBD1; V gene: TRBV18; clone size: -; CDR3 protein: CASSPLGQGPSEDTEAFF; CDR3 DNA: TGTGCCAGCTCTCCCCTTGGACAGGGGCCCTCCGAGGACACTGAAGCTTTCTTT
J gene: TRBJ1-5; D gene: -; V gene: TRBV6-1; clone size: few; CDR3 protein: CASSESPVVAGSNQPQHF; CDR3 DNA: TGTGCCAGCAGTGAATCCCCGGTCGTAGCAGGGAGTAATCAGCCCCAGCATTTT
J gene: TRBJ1-6; D gene: TRBD1; V gene: TRBV4-3; clone size: -; CDR3 protein: CASSQDQSQGGNSPLHF; CDR3 DNA: TGCGCCAGCAGCCAAGATCAATCTCAGGGGGGTAATTCACCCCTCCACTTT
J gene: TRBJ1-1; D gene: TRBD1; V gene: TRBV5-8; clone size: -; CDR3 protein: CASSLVGQTDKAFF; CDR3 DNA: TGTGCCAGCAGCTTGGTGGGACAGACAGATAAAGCTTTCTTT
J gene: TRBJ2-7; D gene: TRBD1; V gene: TRBV19; clone size: -; CDR3 protein: CASSPTGQRTWAYEQYF; CDR3 DNA: TGTGCCAGTAGTCCTACGGGACAGCGGACCTGGGCCTACGAGCAGTACTTC
J gene: TRBJ1-5; D gene: -; V gene: TRBV2; clone size: -; CDR3 protein: CASSVRGQPQHF; CDR3 DNA: TGTGCCAGCAGTGTAAGGGGGCAGCCCCAGCATTTT
J gene: TRBJ2-7; D gene: -; V gene: TRBV7-2; clone size: -; CDR3 protein: CASSLGGTGLYEQYF; CDR3 DNA: TGTGCCAGCAGCCTCGGGGGGACAGGCCTTTACGAGCAGTACTTC
J gene: TRBJ2-7; D gene: -; V gene: TRBV5-1; clone size: few; CDR3 protein: CASSLDPGKNQYF; CDR3 DNA: TGCGCCAGCAGCTTGGATCCAGGGAAGAATCAGTACTTC
J gene: TRBJ2-3; D gene: TRBD2; V gene: TRBV11-3; clone size: once; CDR3 protein: CASSLQAGLTDTQYF; CDR3 DNA: TGTGCCAGCAGCTTACAAGCGGGACTCACAGATACGCAGTATTTT
J gene: TRBJ2-1; D gene: -; V gene: TRBV5-6; clone size: few; CDR3 protein: CASSFVGYNEQFF; CDR3 DNA: TGTGCCAGCAGCTTCGTAGGCTACAATGAGCAGTTCTTC
J gene: TRBJ1-2; D gene: -; V gene: TRBV27; clone size: -; CDR3 protein: CASRPAQALNYGYTF; CDR3 DNA: TGTGCCAGCAGGCCAGCCCAAGCCCTAAACTATGGCTACACCTTC
J gene: TRBJ2-7; D gene: TRBD1; V gene: TRBV10-3; clone size: -; CDR3 protein: CAISPGQGGEQYF; CDR3 DNA: TGTGCCATTTCACCGGGACAGGGAGGCGAGCAGTACTTC
J gene: TRBJ2-1; D gene: -; V gene: TRBV10-3; clone size: -; CDR3 protein: CAIGTSSYNEQFF; CDR3 DNA: TGTGCCATCGGGACGAGCTCCTACAATGAGCAGTTCTTC
J gene: TRBJ2-3; D gene: -; V gene: TRBV5-1; clone size: once; CDR3 protein: CASGSPADTQYF; CDR3 DNA: TGCGCCAGCGGATCGCCGGCAGATACGCAGTATTTT
J gene: TRBJ2-2; D gene: TRBD1; V gene: TRBV5-1; clone size: -; CDR3 protein: CASSLVDRGNTGELFF; CDR3 DNA: TGCGCCAGCAGCTTGGTGGACAGGGGGAACACCGGGGAGCTGTTTTTT
J gene: TRBJ2-5; D gene: TRBD1; V gene: TRBV7-3; clone size: -; CDR3 protein: CASSLFSGGGETQYF; CDR3 DNA: TGTGCCAGCAGCTTATTCTCAGGGGGCGGCGAGACCCAGTACTTC
J gene: TRBJ1-4; D gene: TRBD1; V gene: TRBV7-8; clone size: -; CDR3 protein: CASSLGQGSRGASEKLFF; CDR3 DNA: TGTGCCAGCAGCTTAGGACAGGGTTCAAGAGGGGCAAGCGAAAAACTGTTTTTT
J gene: TRBJ2-1; D gene: -; V gene: TRBV5-1; clone size: -; CDR3 protein: CASSSEISYNEQFF; CDR3 DNA: TGCGCCAGCAGCAGCGAAATCTCCTACAATGAGCAGTTCTTC
J gene: TRBJ2-5; D gene: -; V gene: TRBV7-2; clone size: -; CDR3 protein: CASSLYRGAGKETQYF; CDR3 DNA: TGTGCCAGCAGCTTATATCGGGGGGCAGGGAAAGAGACCCAGTACTTC
J gene: TRBJ2-1; D gene: -; V gene: TRBV9; clone size: -; CDR3 protein: CASSVAGSHNEQFF; CDR3 DNA: TGTGCCAGCAGCGTAGCCGGGAGCCACAATGAGCAGTTCTTC